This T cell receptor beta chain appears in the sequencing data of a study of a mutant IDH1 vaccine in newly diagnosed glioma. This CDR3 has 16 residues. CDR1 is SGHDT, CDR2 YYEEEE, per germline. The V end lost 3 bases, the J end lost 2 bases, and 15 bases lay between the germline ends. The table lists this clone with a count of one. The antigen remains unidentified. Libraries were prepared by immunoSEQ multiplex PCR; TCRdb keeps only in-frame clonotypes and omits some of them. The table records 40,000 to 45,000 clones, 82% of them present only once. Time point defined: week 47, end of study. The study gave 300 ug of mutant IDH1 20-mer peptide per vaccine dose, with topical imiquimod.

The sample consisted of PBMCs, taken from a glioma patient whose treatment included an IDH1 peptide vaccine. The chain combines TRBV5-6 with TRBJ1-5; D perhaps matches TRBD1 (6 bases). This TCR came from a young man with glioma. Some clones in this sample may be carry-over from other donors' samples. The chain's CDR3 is CASSSGGRGGNQPQHF. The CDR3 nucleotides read TGTGCCAGCAGCTCGGGGGGGCGAGGGGGCAATCAGCCCCAGCATTTT. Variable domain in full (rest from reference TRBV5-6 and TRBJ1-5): DAGVTQSPTHLIKTRGQQVTLRCSPKSGHDTVSWYQQALGQGPQFIFQYYEEEERQRGNFPDRFSGHQFPNYSSELNVNALLLGDSALYLCASSSGGRGGNQPQHFGDGTRLSIL.